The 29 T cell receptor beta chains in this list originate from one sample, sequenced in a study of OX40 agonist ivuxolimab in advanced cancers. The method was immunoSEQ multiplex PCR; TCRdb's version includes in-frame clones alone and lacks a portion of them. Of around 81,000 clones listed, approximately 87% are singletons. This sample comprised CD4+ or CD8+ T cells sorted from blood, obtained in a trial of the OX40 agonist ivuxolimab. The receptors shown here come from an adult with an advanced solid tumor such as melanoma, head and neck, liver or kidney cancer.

The CDR3 DNA reads TGTGCCAGCAGTTCAAATGACAGGGGTGGGGAAAAACTGTTTTTT. Protein: CASSSNDRGGEKLFF. The J gene is TRBJ1-4, the V gene TRBV7-2, with TRBD1 matching over 8 bases. CDR1 SGHTA and CDR2 FQGNSA come from the germline V gene. V shed 6 bases and J 8 bases; nucleotides not matched to a gene: 11. This CDR3 has 15 amino acids.

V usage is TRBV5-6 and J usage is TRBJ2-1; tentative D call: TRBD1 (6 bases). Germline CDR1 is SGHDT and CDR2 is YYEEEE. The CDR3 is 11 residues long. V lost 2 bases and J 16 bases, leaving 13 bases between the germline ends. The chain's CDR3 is CASSLGGTDFF. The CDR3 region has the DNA TGTGCCAGCAGCTTAGGGGGTACGGACTTCTTC.

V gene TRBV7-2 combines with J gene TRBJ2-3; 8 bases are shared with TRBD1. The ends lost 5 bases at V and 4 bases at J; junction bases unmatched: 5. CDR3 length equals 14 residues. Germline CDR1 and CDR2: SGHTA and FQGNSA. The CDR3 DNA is TGTGCCAGCAGCGGACAGGGAGTCCCAGATACGCAGTATTTT. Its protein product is CASSGQGVPDTQYF.

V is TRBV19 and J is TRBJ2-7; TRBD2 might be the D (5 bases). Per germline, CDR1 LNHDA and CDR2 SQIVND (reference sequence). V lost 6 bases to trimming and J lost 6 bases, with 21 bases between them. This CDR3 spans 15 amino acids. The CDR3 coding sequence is TGTGCCAGTAGCCTTTCCGGGAATCAACCCGGCGAGCAGTACTTC. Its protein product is CASSLSGNQPGEQYF. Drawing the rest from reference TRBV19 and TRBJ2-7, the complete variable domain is DGGITQSPKYLFRKEGQNVTLSCEQNLNHDAMYWYRQDPGQGLRLIYYSQIVNDFQKGDIAEGYSVSREKKESFPLTVTSAQKNPTAFYLCASSLSGNQPGEQYFGPGTRLTVT.

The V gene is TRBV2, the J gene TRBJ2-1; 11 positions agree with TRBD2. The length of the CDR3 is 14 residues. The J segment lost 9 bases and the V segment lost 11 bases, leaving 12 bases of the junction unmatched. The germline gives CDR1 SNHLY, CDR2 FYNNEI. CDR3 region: CAYRSGLAGGEQFF. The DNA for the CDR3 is TGTGCCTACCGTAGTGGGCTAGCGGGAGGTGAGCAGTTCTTC.

CDR3 DNA sequence: TGTGCCAGCAGTTTATGGGGTTCACGGGAGACCCAGTACTTC. Residues: CASSLWGSRETQYF. V usage is TRBV28 and J usage is TRBJ2-5; D remains unclear. The CDR3 is 14 residues long. With 0 bases removed from V and 5 bases from J, the gap between germline ends came to 10 bases. Germline V gives CDR1 MDHEN, CDR2 SYDVKM.

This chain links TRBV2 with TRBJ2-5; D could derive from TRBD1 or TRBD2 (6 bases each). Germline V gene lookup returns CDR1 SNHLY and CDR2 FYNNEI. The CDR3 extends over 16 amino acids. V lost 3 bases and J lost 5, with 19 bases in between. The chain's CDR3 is CASSERRGRGGETQYF. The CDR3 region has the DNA TGTGCCAGCAGTGAGAGGCGGGGCCGTGGGGGCGAGACCCAGTACTTC.

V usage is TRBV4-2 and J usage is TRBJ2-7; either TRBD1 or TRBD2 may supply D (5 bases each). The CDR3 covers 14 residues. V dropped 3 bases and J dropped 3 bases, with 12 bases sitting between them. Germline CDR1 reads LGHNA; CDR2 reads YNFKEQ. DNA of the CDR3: TGTGCCAGCAGCCAGGGGGTTTCGAACTACGAGCAGTACTTC. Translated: CASSQGVSNYEQYF.

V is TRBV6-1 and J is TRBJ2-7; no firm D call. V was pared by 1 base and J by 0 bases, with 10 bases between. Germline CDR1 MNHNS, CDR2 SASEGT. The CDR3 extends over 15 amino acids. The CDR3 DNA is TGTGCCAGCAGTGAAGTACCCAGGACCTCCTACGAGCAGTACTTC. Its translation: CASSEVPRTSYEQYF.

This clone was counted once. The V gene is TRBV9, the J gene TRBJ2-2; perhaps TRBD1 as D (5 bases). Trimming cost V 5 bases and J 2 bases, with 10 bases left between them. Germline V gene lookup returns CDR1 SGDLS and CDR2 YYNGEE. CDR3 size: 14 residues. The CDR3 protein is CASRRQSNTGELFF. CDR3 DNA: TGTGCCAGCAGACGACAGAGTAACACCGGGGAGCTGTTTTTT.

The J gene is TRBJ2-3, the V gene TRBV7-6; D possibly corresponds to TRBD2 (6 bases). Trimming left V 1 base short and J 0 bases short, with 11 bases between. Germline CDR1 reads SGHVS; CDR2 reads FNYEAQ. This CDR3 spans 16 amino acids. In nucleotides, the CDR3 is TGTGCCAGCAGCTTAGTAGGAGGGAGAAGCACAGATACGCAGTATTTT. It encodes CASSLVGGRSTDTQYF.

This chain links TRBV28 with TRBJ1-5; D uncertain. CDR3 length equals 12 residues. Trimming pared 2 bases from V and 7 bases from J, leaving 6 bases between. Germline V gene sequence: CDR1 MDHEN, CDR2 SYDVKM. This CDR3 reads CASSLLVQPQHF. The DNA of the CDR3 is TGTGCCAGCAGTTTACTAGTGCAGCCCCAGCATTTT.

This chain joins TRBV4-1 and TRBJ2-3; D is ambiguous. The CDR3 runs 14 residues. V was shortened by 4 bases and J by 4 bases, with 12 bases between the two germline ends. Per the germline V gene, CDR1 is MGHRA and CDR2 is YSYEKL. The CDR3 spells CASSLSGSPDTQYF. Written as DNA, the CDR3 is TGCGCCAGCAGCCTATCGGGCAGCCCAGATACGCAGTATTTT.

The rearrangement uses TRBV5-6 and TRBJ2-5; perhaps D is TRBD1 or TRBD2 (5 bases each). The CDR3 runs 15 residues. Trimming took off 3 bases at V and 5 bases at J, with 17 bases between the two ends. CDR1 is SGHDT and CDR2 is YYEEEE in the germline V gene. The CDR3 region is CASSSYRTSGETQYF. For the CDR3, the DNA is TGTGCCAGCAGCTCGTACAGGACTTCGGGGGAGACCCAGTACTTC.

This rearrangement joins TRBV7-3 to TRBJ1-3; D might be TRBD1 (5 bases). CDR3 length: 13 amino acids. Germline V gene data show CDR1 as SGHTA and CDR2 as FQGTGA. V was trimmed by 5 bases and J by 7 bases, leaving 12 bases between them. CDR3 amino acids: CASSPQPGNTIYF. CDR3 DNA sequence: TGTGCCAGCAGCCCCCAGCCAGGGAACACCATATATTTT.

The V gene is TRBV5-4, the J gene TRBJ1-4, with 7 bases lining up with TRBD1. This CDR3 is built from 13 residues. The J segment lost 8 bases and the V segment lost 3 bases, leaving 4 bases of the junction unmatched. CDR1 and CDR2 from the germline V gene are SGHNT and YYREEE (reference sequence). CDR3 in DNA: TGTGCCAGCAGCTCCGGGACAGAGGAAAAACTGTTTTTT. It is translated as CASSSGTEEKLFF.

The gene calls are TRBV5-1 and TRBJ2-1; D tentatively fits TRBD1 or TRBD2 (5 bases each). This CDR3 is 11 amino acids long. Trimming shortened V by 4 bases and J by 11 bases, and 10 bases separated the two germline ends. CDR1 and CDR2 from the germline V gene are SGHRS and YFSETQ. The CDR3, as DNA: TGCGCCAGCAGCGGGGGAGAAAAGCAGTTCTTC. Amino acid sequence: CASSGGEKQFF.

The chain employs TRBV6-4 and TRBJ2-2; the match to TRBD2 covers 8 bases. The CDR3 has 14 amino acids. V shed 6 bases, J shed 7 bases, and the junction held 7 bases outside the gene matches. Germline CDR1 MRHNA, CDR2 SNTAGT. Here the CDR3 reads CASRTGLESGELFF. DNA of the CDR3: TGTGCCAGCAGGACGGGACTAGAAAGCGGGGAGCTGTTTTTT.

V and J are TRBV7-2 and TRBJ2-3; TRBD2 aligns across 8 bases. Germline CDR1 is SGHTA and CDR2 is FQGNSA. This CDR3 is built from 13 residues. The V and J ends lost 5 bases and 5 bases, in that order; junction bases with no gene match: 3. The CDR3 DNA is TGTGCCAGCAGCCTCCTAGCGGGAGATACGCAGTATTTT. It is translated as CASSLLAGDTQYF.

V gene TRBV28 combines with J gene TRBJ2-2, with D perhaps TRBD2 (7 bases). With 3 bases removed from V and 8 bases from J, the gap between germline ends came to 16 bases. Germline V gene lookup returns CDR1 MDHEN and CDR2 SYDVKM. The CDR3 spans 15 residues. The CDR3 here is CASSLRGLRGGELFF. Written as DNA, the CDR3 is TGTGCCAGCAGTTTGCGGGGGCTGAGGGGAGGGGAGCTGTTTTTT.

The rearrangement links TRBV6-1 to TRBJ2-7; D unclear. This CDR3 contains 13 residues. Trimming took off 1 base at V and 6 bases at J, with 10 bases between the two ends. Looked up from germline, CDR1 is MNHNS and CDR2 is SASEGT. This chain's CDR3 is CASSEGHRAEQYF. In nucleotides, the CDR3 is TGTGCCAGCAGTGAAGGGCACAGAGCCGAGCAGTACTTC.

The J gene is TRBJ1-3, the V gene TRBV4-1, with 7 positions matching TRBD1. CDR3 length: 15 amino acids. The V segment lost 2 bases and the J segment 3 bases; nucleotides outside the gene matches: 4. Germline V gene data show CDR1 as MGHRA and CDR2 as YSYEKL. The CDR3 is CASSQPDRVGNTIYF. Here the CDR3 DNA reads TGCGCCAGCAGCCAACCAGACAGGGTTGGAAACACCATATATTTT.

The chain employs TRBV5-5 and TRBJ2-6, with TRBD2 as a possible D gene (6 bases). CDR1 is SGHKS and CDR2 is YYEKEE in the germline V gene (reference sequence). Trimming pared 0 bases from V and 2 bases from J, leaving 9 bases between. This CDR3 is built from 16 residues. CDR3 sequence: CASSLAWGAGANVLTF. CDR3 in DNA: TGTGCCAGCAGCTTGGCCTGGGGGGCTGGGGCCAACGTCCTGACTTTC.

CDR3 bases: TGTGCCAGCAGCTTTGGACTAGAGTCAGAGACCCAGTACTTC. It encodes CASSFGLESETQYF. The chain recombines TRBV5-6 with TRBJ2-5; TRBD2 agrees at 7 bases. This CDR3 has 14 amino acids. The germline CDR1 and CDR2 sequences are SGHDT and YYEEEE. Trimming at V came to 2 bases and at J to 4 bases, leaving 5 bases not matched to a gene.

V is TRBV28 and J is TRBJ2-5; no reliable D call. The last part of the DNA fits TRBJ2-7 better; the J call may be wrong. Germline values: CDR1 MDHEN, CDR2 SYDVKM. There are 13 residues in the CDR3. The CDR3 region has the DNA TGTGCCAGCTCCCCCGGCGGAACCCACGAGCAGTACTTC. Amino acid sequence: CASSPGGTHEQYF.

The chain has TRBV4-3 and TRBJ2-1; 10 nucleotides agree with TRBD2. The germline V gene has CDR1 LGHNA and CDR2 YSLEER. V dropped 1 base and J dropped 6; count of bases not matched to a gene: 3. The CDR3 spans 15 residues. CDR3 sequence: CASSQVIAGGNEQFF. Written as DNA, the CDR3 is TGCGCCAGCAGCCAAGTGATAGCGGGAGGCAATGAGCAGTTCTTC.

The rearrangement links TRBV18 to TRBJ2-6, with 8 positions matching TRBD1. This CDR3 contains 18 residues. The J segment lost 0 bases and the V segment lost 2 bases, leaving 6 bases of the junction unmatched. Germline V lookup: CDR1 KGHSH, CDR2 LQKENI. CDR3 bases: TGTGCCAGCTCACCAAGACAGGGGATTTCCTCTGGGGCCAACGTCCTGACTTTC. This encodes CASSPRQGISSGANVLTF.

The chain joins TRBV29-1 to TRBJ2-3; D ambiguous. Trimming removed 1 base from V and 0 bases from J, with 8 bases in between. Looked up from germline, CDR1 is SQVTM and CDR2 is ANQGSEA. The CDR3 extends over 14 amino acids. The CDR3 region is CSVEGPGSTDTQYF. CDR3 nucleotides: TGCAGCGTTGAAGGTCCAGGTAGCACAGATACGCAGTATTTT.

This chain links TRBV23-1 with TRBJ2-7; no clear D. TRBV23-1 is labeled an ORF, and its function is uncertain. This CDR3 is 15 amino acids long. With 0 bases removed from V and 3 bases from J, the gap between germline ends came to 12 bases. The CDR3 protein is CASSQSPGIFYEQYF. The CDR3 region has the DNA TGCGCCAGCAGTCAATCGCCTGGAATCTTCTACGAGCAGTACTTC.